The 20 T cell receptor beta chains presented below share a single source sample, sequenced in a study of cytomegalovirus exposure and HLA in healthy donors. With 60 Vbeta and 13 Jbeta primers, the PCR was carried out. Profiled with immunoSEQ multiplex PCR; TCRdb holds only in-frame clones, not every one. Found here are roughly 160,000 clones, about 72% of them singletons; the top ten hold 2% to 2.5%. What was sequenced was PBMCs. The receptors were sampled from a man aged 45-65 years in good health and CMV-seropositive.

Worth noting for this clone: The sample carries other DNA sequences with the same CDR3. The V and J genes are TRBV7-2 and TRBJ1-2; a weak D match, TRBD1 (5 bases). V was shortened by 6 bases and J by 2 bases, with 10 bases between the two germline ends. The V gene's germline CDR1 is SGHTA and CDR2 FQGNSA. The CDR3 extends over 13 amino acids. In nucleotides, the CDR3 is TGTGCCAGCAGTCCAGACAGAAACTATGGCTACACCTTC. It translates to CASSPDRNYGYTF.

This chain connects TRBV30 to TRBJ1-1; D may be TRBD1 (6 bases). Trimming left V 8 bases short and J 3 bases short, with 13 bases between. Germline CDR1 and CDR2: GTSNPN and SVGIG (reference sequence). CDR3 size: 12 residues. CDR3 loop: CASYRDHTEAFF. In DNA form, the CDR3 reads TGTGCCAGTTACAGGGACCACACTGAAGCTTTCTTT.

This clone was detected a few times. CDR3 amino acids: CASSWQGAQPQHF. CDR3 sequence (DNA): TGTGCCAGCAGCTGGCAGGGGGCTCAGCCCCAGCATTTT. This rearrangement joins TRBV5-6 to TRBJ1-5; TRBD1 matches at 8 bases. After removal of 3 bases from V and 6 bases from J, the junction contained 2 bases not matched to a gene. The CDR3 spans 13 residues. Per the germline V gene, CDR1 is SGHDT and CDR2 is YYEEEE.

V usage is TRBV2 and J usage is TRBJ1-5, with D possibly being TRBD1 (5 bases). The CDR3 is 15 residues long. V lost 3 bases and J 7 bases, leaving 16 bases between the germline ends. Germline assignment: CDR1 SNHLY and CDR2 FYNNEI. CDR3 amino acids: CASSDLRRVDQPQHF. DNA of the CDR3: TGTGCCAGCAGTGATTTGCGCAGGGTGGACCAGCCCCAGCATTTT.

The chain carries TRBV7-9 and TRBJ2-1; D not resolved. V gave up 4 bases and J gave up 0 bases, with 7 bases separating them. This CDR3 region has 14 residues. CDR1 and CDR2 (germline): SEHNR, FQNEAQ (reference sequence). Written as DNA, the CDR3 is TGTGCCAGCAGCTCACTCCGCTCCTACAATGAGCAGTTCTTC. This sequence encodes CASSSLRSYNEQFF.

J is TRBJ2-7 and V is TRBV9; D is possibly TRBD1 (5 bases). This CDR3 spans 14 amino acids. Looked up from germline, CDR1 is SGDLS and CDR2 is YYNGEE. The germline V and J ends were trimmed by 0 bases and 3 bases, with 10 bases remaining between them. This chain's CDR3 is CASSVVPDNYEQYF. The CDR3 DNA is TGTGCCAGCAGCGTAGTGCCGGACAACTACGAGCAGTACTTC.

This clone is a singleton in its sample. V and J are TRBV27 and TRBJ1-4, with TRBD1 as a possible D gene (5 bases). Trimming pared 1 base from V and 8 bases from J, leaving 14 bases between. Germline V gene data show CDR1 as MNHEY and CDR2 as SMNVEV (reference sequence). CDR3 size: 15 residues. DNA of the CDR3: TGTGCCAGCAGTTTATTTTCAGGGTTAGGCGAAAAACTGTTTTTT. This encodes CASSLFSGLGEKLFF. Complete variable domain (other parts from reference TRBV27 and TRBJ1-4): EAQVTQNPRYLITVTGKKLTVTCSQNMNHEYMSWYRQDPGLGLRQIYYSMNVEVTDKGDVPEGYKVSRKEKRNFPLILESPSPNQTSLYFCASSLFSGLGEKLFFGSGTQLSVL.

V and J are TRBV18 and TRBJ2-2; D unclear. Deletions cut 4 bases from V and 1 base from J, with 10 bases between. The CDR3 consists of 15 residues. The V gene's germline CDR1 is KGHSH and CDR2 LQKENI. The CDR3 coding sequence is TGTGCCAGCTCACAAGTATCGGGGAACACCGGGGAGCTGTTTTTT. Translating gives CASSQVSGNTGELFF. The variable domain in full, with the rest retrieved from reference TRBV18 and TRBJ2-2, is NAGVMQNPRHLVRRRGQEARLRCSPMKGHSHVYWYRQLPEEGLKFMVYLQKENIIDESGMPKERFSAEFPKEGPSILRIQQVVRGDSAAYFCASSQVSGNTGELFFGEGSRLTVL.

The V gene is TRBV27, the J gene TRBJ1-1; possible D gene TRBD1, 6 bases. With 7 bases removed from V and 5 bases from J, the gap between germline ends came to 17 bases. The CDR3 totals 14 residues. The germline V gene has CDR1 MNHEY and CDR2 SMNVEV (reference sequence). CDR3 DNA sequence: TGTGCCAGCAACCCCGGGGGGCGCTGGACTGAAGCTTTCTTT. As protein: CASNPGGRWTEAFF.

J is TRBJ2-3 and V is TRBV5-4; 11 bases line up with TRBD1. CDR3 length: 14 residues. The V gene's germline CDR1 is SGHNT and CDR2 YYREEE (reference sequence). V gave up 4 bases and J gave up 5 bases; unmatched junction bases: 3. In DNA, the CDR3 is TGTGCCAGCAGCCGGACAGGGGGCGTAGATACGCAGTATTTT. Translation gives CASSRTGGVDTQYF.

The count of this clone is one. The chain uses TRBV4-2 and TRBJ2-5, with TRBD2 identical over 10 bases. The CDR3 is made up of 16 amino acids. V was pared by 0 bases and J by 4 bases, with 5 bases of the junction left unmatched. CDR1 and CDR2 (germline): LGHNA, YNFKEQ. This chain's CDR3 is CASSQEPSGGGETQYF. The CDR3 region has the DNA TGTGCCAGCAGCCAAGAGCCCAGCGGGGGGGGAGAGACCCAGTACTTC.

The chain is built from TRBV9 and TRBJ2-7; TRBD1 aligns across 7 bases. Germline-derived CDR1 and CDR2 are SGDLS and YYNGEE. The V gene end was trimmed by 4 bases and the J gene end by 4 bases; junction bases not matched to a gene: 8. This CDR3 is 14 amino acids long. CDR3 nucleotide sequence: TGTGCCAGCAGCCCGCAGACAGGGCGGTACGAGCAGTACTTC. Protein product: CASSPQTGRYEQYF. Looking up the rest from reference TRBV9 and TRBJ2-7 gives the full variable domain: DSGVTQTPKHLITATGQRVTLRCSPRSGDLSVYWYQQSLDQGLQFLIQYYNGEERAKGNILERFSAQQFPDLHSELNLSSLELGDSALYFCASSPQTGRYEQYFGPGTRLTVT.

The CDR3 sequence: CASSAQTGFGADTQYF. DNA for the CDR3: TGTGCCAGCAGCGCCCAGACCGGGTTCGGGGCAGATACGCAGTATTTT. V and J are TRBV9 and TRBJ2-3; weak D call: TRBD2 (5 bases). Trimming took 3 bases from V and 4 from J, leaving 18 bases between them. Germline V CDR1 and CDR2: SGDLS, YYNGEE. CDR3 length equals 16 residues.

The CDR3 loop reads CASSLGLDTGELFF. Here the CDR3 DNA reads TGTGCCAGCAGCTTAGGCTTGGACACCGGGGAGCTGTTTTTT. The chain has TRBV7-3 and TRBJ2-2; no clear D. CDR1 SGHTA and CDR2 FQGTGA come from the germline V gene. This CDR3 has 14 amino acids. V gave up 2 bases and J gave up 3 bases, with 7 bases separating them.

J is TRBJ1-2 and V is TRBV30; D is ambiguous. The CDR3 totals 12 residues. V was pared by 0 bases and J by 3 bases, with 5 bases between. The germline CDR1 and CDR2 sequences are GTSNPN and SVGIG (reference sequence). The CDR3 sequence: CAWSVNYYGYTF. The CDR3 coding sequence is TGTGCCTGGAGTGTAAACTACTATGGCTACACCTTC.

The chain recombines TRBV2 with TRBJ2-1; no clear D. CDR1 is SNHLY and CDR2 is FYNNEI in the germline V gene. Deletions cut 4 bases from V and 6 bases from J, with 10 bases between. The CDR3 has 13 amino acids. In DNA form, the CDR3 reads TGTGCCAGCAGTGTGGGCCCGTCCAATGAGCAGTTCTTC. This gives the protein CASSVGPSNEQFF.

V is TRBV4-3 and J is TRBJ1-1, with a possible D match to TRBD1 (6 bases). This CDR3 comprises 16 residues. The V end was cut by 0 bases, the J end by 3 bases, with 14 bases between. Germline V lookup: CDR1 LGHNA, CDR2 YSLEER. The CDR3 is CASSQEVGRGYTEAFF. The CDR3 DNA sequence: TGCGCCAGCAGCCAAGAGGTGGGGAGGGGGTACACTGAAGCTTTCTTT.

This chain connects TRBV5-4 to TRBJ1-1; D ambiguous. V was clipped by 5 bases and J by 1 base, with 15 bases between them. CDR1 is SGHNT, CDR2 YYREEE, per germline (reference sequence). The CDR3 is 15 residues long. CDR3 nucleotide sequence: TGTGCCAGCAGGCGTGGCGGAATGAAGAACACTGAAGCTTTCTTT. Translating it yields CASRRGGMKNTEAFF.

About this clone itself: A read error may produce the germline difference seen at one junction end. The V call is TRBV7-9, the J call TRBJ1-6; the D gene is possibly TRBD1 (6 bases). The CDR3 consists of 14 residues. CDR1 is SEHNR, CDR2 FQNEAQ, per germline (reference sequence). Here the CDR3 reads CAGSLPGDGSPLHF. The CDR3 DNA follows: TGTGCCGGCAGCTTACCAGGGGACGGGTCACCCCTCCACTTT.

This clone was observed a single time. The chain carries TRBV28 and TRBJ1-4; the D gene is possibly TRBD1 (5 bases). Trimming stripped 4 bases from V and 3 bases from J, with 15 bases between. The CDR3 covers 16 residues. Germline V gives CDR1 MDHEN, CDR2 SYDVKM. CDR3 region: CASSYPSDSSNEKLFF. DNA for the CDR3: TGTGCCAGCAGTTATCCGTCCGACAGCTCTAATGAAAAACTGTTTTTT. Looking up the rest from reference TRBV28 and TRBJ1-4 gives the full variable domain: DVKVTQSSRYLVKRTGEKVFLECVQDMDHENMFWYRQDPGLGLRLIYFSYDVKMKEKGDIPEGYSVSREKKERFSLILESASTNQTSMYLCASSYPSDSSNEKLFFGSGTQLSVL.